This is a list of T cell receptor beta chains from one sample in a study of OX40 agonist ivuxolimab in advanced cancers. TCRdb's table, derived via immunoSEQ multiplex PCR, lists solely in-frame clones and lacks some. The sample lists around 54,000 clones, approximately 90% seen once, with around 8.7% in the top ten. The specimen comprised CD4+ or CD8+ T cells sorted from blood, sampled in a trial of the OX40 agonist ivuxolimab. The receptors here all came from an adult with an advanced solid tumor such as melanoma, head and neck, liver or kidney cancer. The CDR3 runs from the conserved cysteine through the conserved F or W. D genes are given only for firm matches. Clone sizes are given selectively: once, few, many, or a class where the clone is expanded.

j_gene | v_gene | d_gene | abundance | CDR3nt | CDR3aa
TRBJ1-5 | TRBV27 | - | - | TGTGCCAGCAGTTCGGGACCGGCAAGCAATCAGCCCCAGCATTTT | CASSSGPASNQPQHF
TRBJ2-1 | TRBV6-4 | - | once | TGTGCCAGCAGTGACGGGTCTGGCGGCAATGAGCAGTTCTTC | CASSDGSGGNEQFF
TRBJ2-1 | TRBV7-6 | - | - | TGTGCCAGCAGCTCCTACTTAAACTCCTACAATGAGCAGTTCTTC | CASSSYLNSYNEQFF
TRBJ1-3 | TRBV6-5 | TRBD1 | - | TGTGCCAGCAGTCGGACAGGGGGCTCTGGAAACACCATATATTTT | CASSRTGGSGNTIYF
TRBJ1-1 | TRBV7-6 | TRBD1 | - | TGTGCCAGCAGCTTAGTAGTGGGGACAGGGGGCCTGAACACTGAAGCTTTCTTT | CASSLVVGTGGLNTEAFF
TRBJ2-1 | TRBV19 | TRBD2 | - | TGTGCCAGTACCCTGGGAGGGACGGCCTACAATGAGCAGTTCTTC | CASTLGGTAYNEQFF
TRBJ2-7 | TRBV27 | - | - | TGTGCCAGCAGTTTAGGTCTGCGGCAGGGTTACCACGAGCAGTACTTC | CASSLGLRQGYHEQYF
TRBJ2-3 | TRBV7-9 | TRBD2 | - | TGTGCCAGCACACTAGGGCTAGCGGGGATGGGCTTGGCGCAGTATTTT | CASTLGLAGMGLAQYF
TRBJ1-4 | TRBV19 | - | - | TGTGCCAGTAGTATACAGATAACAACAACTAATGAAAAACTGTTTTTT | CASSIQITTTNEKLFF
TRBJ2-7 | TRBV7-9 | - | few | TGTGCCAGCAGCTCAGGACAAGCCCACGAGCAGTACTTC | CASSSGQAHEQYF
TRBJ2-5 | TRBV28 | TRBD1 | once | TGTGCCAGCACTAACCACAAGGGACAGGGACGTCAGACCCAGTACTTC | CASTNHKGQGRQTQYF
TRBJ2-2 | TRBV9 | - | - | TGTGCCAGCAGCGTAGGTCAGAACACCGGGGAGCTGTTTTTT | CASSVGQNTGELFF
TRBJ2-3 | TRBV7-6 | - | - | TGTGCCAGCAGCCCCTTAGCGGCTGAAGATACGCAGTATTTT | CASSPLAAEDTQYF
TRBJ1-2 | TRBV7-2 | - | - | TGTGCCAGCAGCTTAGTAGGCACAGGAACTAACTATGGCTACACCTTC | CASSLVGTGTNYGYTF
TRBJ1-1 | TRBV6-5 | - | - | TGTGCCAGCAGTTACTCGAACCTACTAGGCGGAGCTTTCTTT | CASSYSNLLGGAFF
TRBJ2-1 | TRBV2 | - | - | TGTGCCAGCAGTGAGGGGGACTCCTCCTACAATGAGCAGTTCTTC | CASSEGDSSYNEQFF
TRBJ2-7 | TRBV2 | TRBD2 | - | TGTGCCAGCAGAGATAGCGGGGCCCCCTACGAGCAGTACTTC | CASRDSGAPYEQYF
TRBJ2-1 | TRBV29-1 | - | - | TGCAGCGTTGAAGGACGGTTGAGAGACAATGAGCAGTTCTTC | CSVEGRLRDNEQFF
TRBJ1-2 | TRBV19 | - | - | TGTGCCAGTAGTTTCGGCTTAAACTATGGCTACACCTTC | CASSFGLNYGYTF
TRBJ2-7 | TRBV7-9 | - | few | TGTGCCAGCAGCTACCCGGGGCACGAGCAGTACTTC | CASSYPGHEQYF
TRBJ2-5 | TRBV7-9 | - | once | TGTGCCAGCAGCCCTAGAGGAGGGTTTAGGGAGACCCAGTACTTC | CASSPRGGFRETQYF
TRBJ2-1 | TRBV6-5 | - | - | TGTGCCAGCAGCCGCCGCCCGGACAGTTCCAATGAGCAGTTCTTC | CASSRRPDSSNEQFF
TRBJ2-1 | TRBV28 | TRBD2 | - | TGTGCCAGCAGTTTGTCCCCGGGACTAGCGGGTGCCTACAATGAGCAGTTCTTC | CASSLSPGLAGAYNEQFF
TRBJ2-3 | TRBV7-9 | TRBD1 | - | TGTGCCAGCAGCTCAAACATTGGACAGGGGTGGGCAGATACGCAGTATTTT | CASSSNIGQGWADTQYF
TRBJ2-3 | TRBV5-1 | TRBD1 | - | TGCGCCAGCAGCTTTTCGGTCAGGGGGACAGATACGCAGTATTTT | CASSFSVRGTDTQYF
TRBJ2-3 | TRBV7-9 | TRBD2 | - | TGTGCCAGCAGATTAGCGGGGGAGCGCACAGATACGCAGTATTTT | CASRLAGERTDTQYF
TRBJ2-2 | TRBV9 | - | - | TGTGCCAGCAGCTCCCAGGACGGAACGAACACCGGGGAGCTGTTTTTT | CASSSQDGTNTGELFF
TRBJ1-4 | TRBV6-1 | - | - | TGTGCCAGCAGTGAATATAGTGGTCGGAGCCACCATTTT | CASSEYSGRSHHF
TRBJ2-3 | TRBV6-1 | TRBD2 | once | TGTGCCAGCAGTGAAGTCCCCGGGAGGATTAGCACAGATACGCAGTATTTT | CASSEVPGRISTDTQYF
TRBJ1-1 | TRBV30 | - | - | TGTGCCTGGGGGGGCTCATTCATGAACACTGAAGCTTTCTTT | CAWGGSFMNTEAFF
TRBJ1-2 | TRBV7-9 | - | - | TGTGCCAGCAGCTTAGGTATGGAAGTCGGCTACACCTTC | CASSLGMEVGYTF
TRBJ2-2 | TRBV7-9 | - | - | TGTGCCAGCAGCTCTTCGGGGCTGTTTTTT | CASSSSGLFF
TRBJ1-2 | TRBV28 | - | - | TGTGCCAGCAGTATCACCACGGGCCGGGGGCCGTATGGCTACACCTTC | CASSITTGRGPYGYTF
TRBJ2-1 | TRBV10-3 | TRBD2 | - | TGTGCCATCAGTGAGTCGGCGGGGGGCCTATACAATGAGCAGTTCTTC | CAISESAGGLYNEQFF
TRBJ1-3 | TRBV4-3 | - | once | TGCGCCAGCAGCCAAGATCTAGGGCCTGGTGGAAACACCATATATTTT | CASSQDLGPGGNTIYF
TRBJ2-6 | TRBV7-9 | - | - | TGTGCCAGCAGCTTCCAGAAAGGGGTTCGTGGGGCCAACGTCCTGACTTTC | CASSFQKGVRGANVLTF
TRBJ1-6 | TRBV6-5 | - | - | TGTGCCAGCAGTTACTCAACAGGGAATTCACCCCTCCACTTT | CASSYSTGNSPLHF
TRBJ1-5 | TRBV21-1 | - | once | TGTGCCAGCAGCAACCCTTTAGGGAGAGGGATTAAGGGCAATCAGCCCCAGCATTTT | CASSNPLGRGIKGNQPQHF
TRBJ2-2 | TRBV28 | TRBD2 | - | TGTGCCAGCAGTCAGGGACTAGCGATCACCGGGGAGCTGTTTTTT | CASSQGLAITGELFF
TRBJ2-1 | TRBV4-2 | TRBD2 | - | TGTGCCAGCAGCCAAGAGCAGCTAGCGGGTAATTACAATGAGCAGTTCTTC | CASSQEQLAGNYNEQFF
TRBJ1-2 | TRBV9 | - | once | TGTGCCAGCAGCGTAGGGGGCAGCTATGGCTACACCTTC | CASSVGGSYGYTF
TRBJ2-2 | TRBV6-1 | - | - | TGTGCCAGCAGCTACAGGGAATGGACCGGGGAGCTGTTTTTT | CASSYREWTGELFF
TRBJ1-5 | TRBV19 | - | - | TGTGCCAGTAGCGTCGACAAGTATAGCAATCAGCCCCAGCATTTT | CASSVDKYSNQPQHF
TRBJ1-4 | TRBV27 | - | - | TGTGCCAGCAGTTACGGCCAGGGGATGGAACTGTTTTTT | CASSYGQGMELFF
TRBJ2-3 | TRBV4-1 | - | - | TGCGCCAGCAGCCCCCCGGGCCCCACAGATACGCAGTATTTT | CASSPPGPTDTQYF